This TCR beta chain was identified in a study of T cell responses to AZD1222 COVID-19 vaccine. Study results and limitations: Distributed over spike, vaccine-associated CD4 TCRs predominated at 160-218 and 743-854. The sample set comprised mostly white British donors with more females, and clonal diversity was possibly underestimated.

TCRdb keeps only in-frame clones here, not all; method: immunoSEQ multiplex PCR. The data show 80,000 to 100,000 clones, around nine tenths seen once. This CDR3 contains 15 residues. With V trimmed by 0 bases and J by 3 bases, 5 bases remained unmatched. Germline loops: CDR1 SGHRS, CDR2 YFSETQ. The table lists this clone with a count of one. Antigen unknown. Sequencing was performed on peripheral blood, taken on day 0 of AZD1222 vaccination. The chain has TRBV5-1 and TRBJ2-7; 8 positions match TRBD2. This TCR derives from an adult in good health. CDR3 nucleotide sequence: TGCGCCAGCAGCTTGGAAGCGGGGGACATCTACGAGCAGTACTTC. Its translation: CASSLEAGDIYEQYF.